Each of the 2 T cell receptor beta chains below was sequenced from the same sample in a study of cytomegalovirus exposure and HLA in healthy donors. 13 Jbeta primers and 60 Vbeta primers were used for the PCR. Profiled with immunoSEQ multiplex PCR; TCRdb holds only in-frame clones, not every one. The repertoire consists of 95,000 to 150,000 clones, with roughly 78% occurring once and the leading ten covering 6.3%. Sequencing used PBMCs. These receptors were collected from a woman between 40 and 50 years old in good health and CMV-seronegative.

The chain couples TRBV27 to TRBJ2-7, with 7 bases matching TRBD2. Germline CDR1 reads MNHEY; CDR2 reads SMNVEV (reference sequence). The CDR3 length is 14 residues. The V and J ends lost 3 bases and 6 bases, in that order; junction bases with no gene match: 8. CDR3 in DNA: TGTGCCAGCAGTTTCCTTACGGGAGGAAGCGAGCAGTACTTC. Its protein is CASSFLTGGSEQYF.

The J gene is TRBJ1-2, the V gene TRBV25-1, with 8 bases aligning to TRBD1. V lost 8 bases to trimming and J lost 6 bases; unmatched junction nucleotides: 5. This CDR3 has 12 amino acids. Germline V gene lookup returns CDR1 MGHDK and CDR2 SYGVNS. The DNA of the CDR3 is TGTGCCAGCGGGCGGACAGGGCATGGCTACACCTTC. This codes for CASGRTGHGYTF.